This T cell receptor (beta chain) was captured in a study of neoadjuvant nivolumab and ipilimumab in lung cancer. Findings and limits, study-wide: Pretherapy blood TCR richness correlated positively with resected tumor richness. Only two of four nivolumab-treated tumors gained richness and clonality by surgery.

As to this clone: Its antigen is not known.

Germline V CDR1 and CDR2: SGHTA, FQGNSA. This CDR3 spans 14 amino acids. With 1 base removed from V and 3 bases from J, the gap between germline ends came to 10 bases. Assay: immunoSEQ multiplex PCR; the TCRdb copy retains only in-frame clones and omits some. The table lists about 18,000 clones, 60% to 80% of them singletons. J is TRBJ2-7 and V is TRBV7-2; D is perhaps TRBD1 or TRBD2 (5 bases each). This TCR was sampled from an adult with non-small cell lung cancer. The source material was tumor tissue, sampled after neoadjuvant nivolumab, alone or with ipilimumab, at or shortly before surgery. CDR3 bases: TGTGCCAGCAGCTTAGAAAAGGGACGCTACGAGCAGTACTTC. Its translation is CASSLEKGRYEQYF.